This TCR beta chain emerged from a study of cytomegalovirus exposure and HLA in healthy donors. Points from the study as a whole: The authors listed 180 or so TCR beta chains as cytomegalovirus-associated.

Only in-frame clones appear in the TCRdb table, and some are missing; sequencing was by immunoSEQ multiplex PCR. The sample holds roughly 86,000 clones, 90% to 96% seen once. The CDR3 covers 12 residues. The V and J ends lost 5 bases and 0 bases respectively, with 3 bases between them. Germline V CDR1 and CDR2: SNHLY, FYNNEI. Concerning this clone: Its antigen is still unknown.

The source is a man younger than 30 in good health and CMV-seropositive. Sample: PBMCs. The chain combines TRBV2 with TRBJ2-3; D call uncertain. CDR3 bases: TGTGCCAGCAGTCTTAGCACAGATACGCAGTATTTT. This codes for CASSLSTDTQYF.